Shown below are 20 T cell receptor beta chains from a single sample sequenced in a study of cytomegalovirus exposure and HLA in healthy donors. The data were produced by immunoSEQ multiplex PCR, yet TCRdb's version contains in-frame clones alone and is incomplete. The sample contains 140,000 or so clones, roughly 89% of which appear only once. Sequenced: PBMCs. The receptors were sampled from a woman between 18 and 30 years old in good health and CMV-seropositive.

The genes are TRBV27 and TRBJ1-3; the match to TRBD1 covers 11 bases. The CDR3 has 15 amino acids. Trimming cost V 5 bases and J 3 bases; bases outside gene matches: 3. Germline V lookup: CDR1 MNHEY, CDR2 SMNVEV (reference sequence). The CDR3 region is CASSQDRGLGNTIYF. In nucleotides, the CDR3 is TGTGCCAGCAGTCAGGACAGGGGGCTTGGAAACACCATATATTTT.

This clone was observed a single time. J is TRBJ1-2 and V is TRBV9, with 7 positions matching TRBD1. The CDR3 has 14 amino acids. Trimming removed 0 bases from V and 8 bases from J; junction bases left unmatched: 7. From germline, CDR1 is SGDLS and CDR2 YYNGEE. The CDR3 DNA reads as TGTGCCAGCAGCGTAGCGGACAGGTCGGTCGGCTACACCTTC. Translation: CASSVADRSVGYTF. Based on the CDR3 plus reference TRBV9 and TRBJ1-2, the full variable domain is DSGVTQTPKHLITATGQRVTLRCSPRSGDLSVYWYQQSLDQGLQFLIQYYNGEERAKGNILERFSAQQFPDLHSELNLSSLELGDSALYFCASSVADRSVGYTFGSGTRLTVV.

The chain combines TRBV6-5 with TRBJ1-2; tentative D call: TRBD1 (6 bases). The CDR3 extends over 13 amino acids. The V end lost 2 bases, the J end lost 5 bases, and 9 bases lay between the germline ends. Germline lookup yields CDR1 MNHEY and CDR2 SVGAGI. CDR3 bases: TGTGCCAGCAGTTACAACGGACAGTATGGCTACACCTTC. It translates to CASSYNGQYGYTF.

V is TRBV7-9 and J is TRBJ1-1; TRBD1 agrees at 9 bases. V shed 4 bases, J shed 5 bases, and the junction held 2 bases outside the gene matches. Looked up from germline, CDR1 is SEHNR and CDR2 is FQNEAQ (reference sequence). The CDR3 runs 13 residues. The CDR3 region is CASSWGQGTEAFF. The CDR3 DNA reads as TGTGCCAGCAGCTGGGGACAGGGAACTGAAGCTTTCTTT.

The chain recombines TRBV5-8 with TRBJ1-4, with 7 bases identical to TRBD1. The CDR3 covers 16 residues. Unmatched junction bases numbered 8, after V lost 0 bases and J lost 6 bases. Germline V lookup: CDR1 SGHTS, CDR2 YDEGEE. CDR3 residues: CASSLDGRGSDEKLFF. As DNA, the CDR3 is TGTGCCAGCAGCTTGGATGGCAGGGGGAGCGATGAAAAACTGTTTTTT.

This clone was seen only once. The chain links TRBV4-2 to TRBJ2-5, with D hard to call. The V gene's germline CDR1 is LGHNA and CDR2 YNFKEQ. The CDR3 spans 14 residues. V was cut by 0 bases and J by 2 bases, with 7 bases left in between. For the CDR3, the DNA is TGTGCCAGCAGCCAAGATGGCAGGCAAGAGACCCAGTACTTC. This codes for CASSQDGRQETQYF.

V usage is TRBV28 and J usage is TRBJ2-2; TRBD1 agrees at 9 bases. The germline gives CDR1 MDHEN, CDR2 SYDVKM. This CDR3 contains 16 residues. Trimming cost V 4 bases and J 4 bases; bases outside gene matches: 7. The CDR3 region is CASSSPGTGTTGELFF. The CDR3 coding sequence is TGTGCCAGCAGTTCCCCCGGGACAGGGACCACCGGGGAGCTGTTTTTT.

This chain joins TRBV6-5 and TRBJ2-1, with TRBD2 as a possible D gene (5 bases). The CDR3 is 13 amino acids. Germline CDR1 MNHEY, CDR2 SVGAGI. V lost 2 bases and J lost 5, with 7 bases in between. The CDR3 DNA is TGTGCCAGCAGTTACAAAGCGGACAATGAGCAGTTCTTC. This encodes CASSYKADNEQFF.

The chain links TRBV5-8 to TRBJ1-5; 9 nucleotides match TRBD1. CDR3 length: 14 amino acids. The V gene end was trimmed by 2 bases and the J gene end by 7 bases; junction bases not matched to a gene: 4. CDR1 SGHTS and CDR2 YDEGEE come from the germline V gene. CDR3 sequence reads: CASSFGTGKQPQHF. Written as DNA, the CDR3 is TGTGCCAGCAGCTTTGGGACAGGGAAACAGCCCCAGCATTTT. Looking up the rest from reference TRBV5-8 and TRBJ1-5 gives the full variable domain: EAGVTQSPTHLIKTRGQQATLRCSPISGHTSVYWYQQALGLGLQFLLWYDEGEERNRGNFPPRFSGRQFPNYSSELNVNALELEDSALYLCASSFGTGKQPQHFGDGTRLSIL.

This CDR3 is CASNDAGQTEQYF. Written as DNA, the CDR3 is TGTGCCAGCAACGACGCGGGGCAAACGGAGCAGTACTTC. The chain joins TRBV9 to TRBJ2-7; tentative D call: TRBD2 (6 bases). The CDR3 has 13 residues. V was trimmed by 6 bases and J by 7 bases, leaving 17 bases between them. Germline V gives CDR1 SGDLS, CDR2 YYNGEE.

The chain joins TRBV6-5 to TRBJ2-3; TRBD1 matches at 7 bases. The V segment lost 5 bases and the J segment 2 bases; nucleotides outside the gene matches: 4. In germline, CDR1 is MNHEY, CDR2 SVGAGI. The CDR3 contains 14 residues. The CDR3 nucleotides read TGTGCCAGCAGTCGCGACAGGGCCACAGATACGCAGTATTTT. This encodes CASSRDRATDTQYF.

The CDR3 sequence is CSVEDLRGYGYTF. CDR3 coding DNA: TGCAGCGTTGAAGATCTTCGGGGTTATGGCTACACCTTC. The chain uses TRBV29-1 and TRBJ1-2; D gene unclear. The CDR3 is 13 amino acids. V gave up 0 bases and J gave up 5 bases, with 10 bases separating them. Per germline, CDR1 SQVTM and CDR2 ANQGSEA.

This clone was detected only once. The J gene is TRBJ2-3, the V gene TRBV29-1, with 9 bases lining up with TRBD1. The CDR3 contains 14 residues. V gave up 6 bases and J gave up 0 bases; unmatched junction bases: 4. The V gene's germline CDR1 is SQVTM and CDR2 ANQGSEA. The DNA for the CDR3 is TGCAGCGTACGGACAGGGGTGAGCACAGATACGCAGTATTTT. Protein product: CSVRTGVSTDTQYF.

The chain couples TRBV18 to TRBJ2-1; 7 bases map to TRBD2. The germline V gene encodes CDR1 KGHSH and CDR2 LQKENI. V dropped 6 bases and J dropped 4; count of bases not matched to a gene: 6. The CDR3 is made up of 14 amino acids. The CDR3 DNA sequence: TGTGCCAGCTCTGAAACGCGGGGGTACAATGAGCAGTTCTTC. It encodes CASSETRGYNEQFF.

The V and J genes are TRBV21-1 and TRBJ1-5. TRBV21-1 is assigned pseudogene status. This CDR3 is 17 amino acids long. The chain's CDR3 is CASSKARGSVSNQPQHF. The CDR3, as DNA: TGTGCCAGCAGCAAAGCGCGGGGCTCAGTCAGCAATCAGCCCCAGCATTTT.

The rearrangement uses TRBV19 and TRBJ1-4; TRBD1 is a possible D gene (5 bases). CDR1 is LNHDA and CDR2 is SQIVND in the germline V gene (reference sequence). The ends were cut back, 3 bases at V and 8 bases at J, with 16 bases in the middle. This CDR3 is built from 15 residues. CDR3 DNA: TGTGCCAGTAGTATTCTGGGGGGGGTTGACGAAAAACTGTTTTTT. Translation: CASSILGGVDEKLFF.

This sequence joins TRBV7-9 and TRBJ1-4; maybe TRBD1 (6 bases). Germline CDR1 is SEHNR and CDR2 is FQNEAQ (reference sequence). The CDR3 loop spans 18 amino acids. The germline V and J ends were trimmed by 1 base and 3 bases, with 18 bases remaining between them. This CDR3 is CASSLGTGTTAPNEKLFF. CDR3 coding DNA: TGTGCCAGCAGCTTAGGCACCGGGACAACCGCACCTAATGAAAAACTGTTTTTT.

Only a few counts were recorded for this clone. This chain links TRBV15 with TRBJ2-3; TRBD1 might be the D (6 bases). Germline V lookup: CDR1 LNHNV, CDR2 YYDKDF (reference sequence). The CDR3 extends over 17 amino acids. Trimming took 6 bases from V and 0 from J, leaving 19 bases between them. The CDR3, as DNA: TGTGCCACCAGGGGGGCCAGGACTGCAACTAGCACAGATACGCAGTATTTT. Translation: CATRGARTATSTDTQYF.

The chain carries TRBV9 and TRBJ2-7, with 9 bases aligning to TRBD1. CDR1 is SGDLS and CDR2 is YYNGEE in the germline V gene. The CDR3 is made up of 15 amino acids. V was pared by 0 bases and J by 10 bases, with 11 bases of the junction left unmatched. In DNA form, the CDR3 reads TGTGCCAGCAGCGTAGAAGGACAGGGGTTCTTGCGCCAGTACTTC. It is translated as CASSVEGQGFLRQYF.

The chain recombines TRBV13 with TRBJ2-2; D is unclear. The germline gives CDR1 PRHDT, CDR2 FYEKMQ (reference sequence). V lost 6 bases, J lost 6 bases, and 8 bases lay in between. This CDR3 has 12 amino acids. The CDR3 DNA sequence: TGTGCCAGCAGGACTTCCCCCGGGGAGCTGTTTTTT. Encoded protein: CASRTSPGELFF.